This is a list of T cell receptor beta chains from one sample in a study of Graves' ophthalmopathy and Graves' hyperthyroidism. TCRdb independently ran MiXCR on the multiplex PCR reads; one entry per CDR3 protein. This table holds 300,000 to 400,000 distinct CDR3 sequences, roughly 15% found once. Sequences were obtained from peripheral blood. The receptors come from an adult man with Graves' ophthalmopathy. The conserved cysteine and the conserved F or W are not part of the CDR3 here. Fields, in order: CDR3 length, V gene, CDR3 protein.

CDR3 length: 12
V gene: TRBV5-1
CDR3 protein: ASSLGQGFYEQY

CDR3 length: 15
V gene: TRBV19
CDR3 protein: ASSPHGTSVPGGTQY

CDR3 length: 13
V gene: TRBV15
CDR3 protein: ATSRDGGWDQPQH

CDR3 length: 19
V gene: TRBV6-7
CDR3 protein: ASSYRFPGTSGSSGSYEQY

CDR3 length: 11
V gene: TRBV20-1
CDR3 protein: SARADRSYEQY

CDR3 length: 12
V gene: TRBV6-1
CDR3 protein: ASSELGSNQPQL

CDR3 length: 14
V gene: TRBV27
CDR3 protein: ASSLYPQGALYGYT

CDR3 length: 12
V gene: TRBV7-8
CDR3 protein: ASSLGGADQPQH

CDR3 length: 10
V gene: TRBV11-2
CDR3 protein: ASSYSDGPLH

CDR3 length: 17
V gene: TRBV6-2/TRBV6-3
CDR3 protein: ASSYRLAGVGANTGELF

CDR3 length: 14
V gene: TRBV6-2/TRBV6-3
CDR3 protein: ASSYDRARGANVLT

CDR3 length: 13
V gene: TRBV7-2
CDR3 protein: ASSLRGQGEETQY

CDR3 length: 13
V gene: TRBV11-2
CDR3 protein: ASSPGTGVNYGYT

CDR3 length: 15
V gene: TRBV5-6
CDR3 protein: ASSLPAGGVLQETQY

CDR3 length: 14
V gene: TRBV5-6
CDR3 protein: ASSAGTSAAKNIQY

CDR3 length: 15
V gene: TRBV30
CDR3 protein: AWSLLPGISYNSPLH

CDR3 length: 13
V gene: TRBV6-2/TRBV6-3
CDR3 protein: ASSLRTGLNQPQH

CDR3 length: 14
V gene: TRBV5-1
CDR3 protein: ASSIGGAGNTGELF

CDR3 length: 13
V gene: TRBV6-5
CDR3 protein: ASSLRGTSTDTQY

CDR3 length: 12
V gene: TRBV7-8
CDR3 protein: ASSLEQGPYEQY

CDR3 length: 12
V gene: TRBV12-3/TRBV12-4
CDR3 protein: ASSHSGQPDEQY

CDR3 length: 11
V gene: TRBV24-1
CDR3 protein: ATSDPSQETQY

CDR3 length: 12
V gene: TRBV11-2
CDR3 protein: ASSLDTSGYEQY

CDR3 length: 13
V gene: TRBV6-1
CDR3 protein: ASHPGTGSNQPQH

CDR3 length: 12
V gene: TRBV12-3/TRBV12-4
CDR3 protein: ASSEAGLTSPLH

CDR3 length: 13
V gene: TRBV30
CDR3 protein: AWSRPDSANTEAF

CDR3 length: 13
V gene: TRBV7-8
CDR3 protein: ASSSGQGFYYGYT

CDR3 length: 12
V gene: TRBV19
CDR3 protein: ASSRTGNAGELF

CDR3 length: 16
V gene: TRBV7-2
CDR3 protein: ASSSNFGGSLNNSPLH

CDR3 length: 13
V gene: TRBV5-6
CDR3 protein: ASSFTGTDPYEQY

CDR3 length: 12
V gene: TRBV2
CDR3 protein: ASEVDNLYTEAF

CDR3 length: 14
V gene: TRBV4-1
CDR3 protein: ASSQFGPRAGYEQY

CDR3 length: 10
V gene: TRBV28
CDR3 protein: ASSQGTGELF

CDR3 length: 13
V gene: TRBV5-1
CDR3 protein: ASRTDRINTGELF

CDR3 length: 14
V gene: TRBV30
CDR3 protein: AWSRERGRSGNTIY

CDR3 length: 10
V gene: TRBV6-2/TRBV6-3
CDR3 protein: ASSSGNRGYT

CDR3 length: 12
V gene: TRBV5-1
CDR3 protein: ATPGGSESYEQY

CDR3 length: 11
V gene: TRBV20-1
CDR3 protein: SARVQGPSPAF

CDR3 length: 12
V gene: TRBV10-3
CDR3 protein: AIRETGGQETQC

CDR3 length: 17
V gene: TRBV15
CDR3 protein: ATSSPPSTGLAVPGELF

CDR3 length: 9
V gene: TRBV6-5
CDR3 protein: ASRTGNINT

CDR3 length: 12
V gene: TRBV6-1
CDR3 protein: ASSERWGADGYT

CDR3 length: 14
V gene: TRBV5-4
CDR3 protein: ASSYTGGRSHDTQY

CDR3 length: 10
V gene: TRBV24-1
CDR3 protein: ATGAGGTEAF

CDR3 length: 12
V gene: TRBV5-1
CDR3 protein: ASSLASPTYEQY

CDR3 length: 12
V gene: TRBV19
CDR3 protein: ASSFHQKGTEAF

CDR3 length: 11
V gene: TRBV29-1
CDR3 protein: SVGTYMNTEAF

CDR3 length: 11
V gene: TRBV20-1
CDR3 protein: SAQPGGGQPQH

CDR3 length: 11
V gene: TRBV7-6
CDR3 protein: ASSLARDTGAF

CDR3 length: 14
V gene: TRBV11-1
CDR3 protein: ASSPDPTGRPVEQY

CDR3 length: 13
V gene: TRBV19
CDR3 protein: ASNLGQASNQPQH

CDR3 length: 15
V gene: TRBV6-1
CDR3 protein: ASSESWVTGGDYGYT

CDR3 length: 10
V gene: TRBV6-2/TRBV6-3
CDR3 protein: ASSYSNSPQY

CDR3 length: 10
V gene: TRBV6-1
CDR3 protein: ASRSRNSPLH

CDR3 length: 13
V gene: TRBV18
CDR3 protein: ASSPPREYNSPLH